This is a list of T cell receptor beta chains from one sample in a study of T cell changes during pregnancy in multiple sclerosis. TCRdb keeps only in-frame clones here, not all; method: immunoSEQ multiplex PCR. Here the sample spans roughly 53,000 clones, around 94% being singletons. The source was CD4+ T cells from peripheral blood mononuclear cells, collected in the second trimester of pregnancy. These receptor sequences come from a female donor in good health, enrolled as a control in a pregnancy study. Each CDR3 is given with its conserved first and last residue. A D gene is named only where the DNA matches it firmly. Clone size is given for some rows only: seen once, a few or many times, or a class if the clone is expanded.

j_gene: TRBJ2-7
abundance: NA
d_gene: TRBD1
v_gene: TRBV30
CDR3aa: CAWSHRTGNEQYF
CDR3nt: TGTGCCTGGAGTCACAGGACAGGGAACGAGCAGTACTTC

j_gene: TRBJ2-5
abundance: NA
d_gene: NA
v_gene: TRBV12-2
CDR3aa: CASRPGTSGGPKETQYF
CDR3nt: TGTGCAAGTCGCCCCGGGACTAGCGGGGGGCCGAAAGAGACCCAGTACTTC

j_gene: TRBJ1-3
abundance: once
d_gene: TRBD1
v_gene: TRBV19
CDR3aa: CASSSRPGGSGNTIYF
CDR3nt: TGTGCCAGTAGTTCCCGACCAGGGGGCTCTGGAAACACCATATATTTT

j_gene: TRBJ2-3
abundance: NA
d_gene: TRBD2
v_gene: TRBV11-1
CDR3aa: CASSLVAGRTDTQYF
CDR3nt: TGTGCCAGCAGCTTAGTAGCGGGGAGAACAGATACGCAGTATTTT

j_gene: TRBJ2-3
abundance: NA
d_gene: NA
v_gene: TRBV19
CDR3aa: CASSMDRRGRWNTQYF
CDR3nt: TGTGCCAGTAGTATGGACAGGAGGGGGAGATGGAATACGCAGTATTTT

j_gene: TRBJ2-3
abundance: NA
d_gene: NA
v_gene: TRBV5-1
CDR3aa: CASSPEGGRDTQYF
CDR3nt: TGCGCCAGCAGCCCCGAGGGGGGGCGGGATACGCAGTATTTT

j_gene: TRBJ2-7
abundance: NA
d_gene: NA
v_gene: TRBV6-5
CDR3aa: CASSRQVGDEQYF
CDR3nt: TGTGCCAGCAGTAGACAGGTTGGGGACGAGCAGTACTTC

j_gene: TRBJ2-2
abundance: NA
d_gene: NA
v_gene: TRBV12-5
CDR3aa: CASATSLQGRGTGELFF
CDR3nt: TGTGCTAGTGCCACCTCTCTACAGGGTCGTGGCACCGGGGAGCTGTTTTTT

j_gene: TRBJ2-1
abundance: NA
d_gene: NA
v_gene: TRBV7-2
CDR3aa: CASSLVGGDEQFF
CDR3nt: TGTGCCAGCAGCTTAGTAGGGGGGGATGAGCAGTTCTTC

j_gene: TRBJ2-3
abundance: NA
d_gene: TRBD2
v_gene: TRBV7-2
CDR3aa: CASSLRLAGRSTDTQYF
CDR3nt: TGTGCCAGCAGCTTGAGACTAGCGGGGCGAAGCACAGATACGCAGTATTTT

j_gene: TRBJ1-1
abundance: NA
d_gene: NA
v_gene: TRBV5-4
CDR3aa: CASSSEQGRTEAFF
CDR3nt: TGTGCCAGCAGCTCCGAACAGGGACGCACTGAAGCTTTCTTT

j_gene: TRBJ1-2
abundance: few
d_gene: NA
v_gene: TRBV7-8
CDR3aa: CASSGIQGLGGYTF
CDR3nt: TGTGCCAGCAGTGGTATTCAGGGGCTGGGCGGCTACACCTTC

j_gene: TRBJ2-7
abundance: NA
d_gene: NA
v_gene: TRBV2
CDR3aa: CASNTVSSYEQYF
CDR3nt: TGTGCCAGCAATACGGTGAGCTCCTACGAGCAGTACTTC

j_gene: TRBJ2-7
abundance: NA
d_gene: TRBD1
v_gene: TRBV2
CDR3aa: CASSEQWGWGQGYEQYF
CDR3nt: TGTGCCAGCAGTGAACAGTGGGGGTGGGGACAGGGCTACGAGCAGTACTTC

j_gene: TRBJ1-1
abundance: NA
d_gene: NA
v_gene: TRBV6-6
CDR3aa: CASSYSRGGWDTEAFF
CDR3nt: TGTGCCAGCAGTTACTCGAGGGGGGGGTGGGACACTGAAGCTTTCTTT

j_gene: TRBJ1-2
abundance: NA
d_gene: NA
v_gene: TRBV21-1
CDR3aa: CASSASRAHYGYTF
CDR3nt: TGTGCCAGCAGCGCAAGCAGGGCCCATTATGGCTACACCTTC

j_gene: TRBJ1-2
abundance: NA
d_gene: TRBD1
v_gene: TRBV15
CDR3aa: CATSRGQGVGYTF
CDR3nt: TGTGCCACCAGCAGGGGACAGGGGGTAGGCTACACCTTC

j_gene: TRBJ2-1
abundance: NA
d_gene: TRBD1
v_gene: TRBV19
CDR3aa: CASTPGKGARNEQFF
CDR3nt: TGTGCCAGTACCCCCGGTAAGGGGGCGAGGAATGAGCAGTTCTTC

j_gene: TRBJ1-1
abundance: NA
d_gene: NA
v_gene: TRBV4-3
CDR3aa: CASSHGGVQRRYTEAFF
CDR3nt: TGCGCCAGCAGCCACGGAGGGGTTCAACGACGATACACTGAAGCTTTCTTT

j_gene: TRBJ2-7
abundance: few
d_gene: NA
v_gene: TRBV7-9
CDR3aa: CASSLGQHYEQYF
CDR3nt: TGTGCCAGCAGCTTAGGACAGCACTACGAGCAGTACTTC

j_gene: TRBJ1-3
abundance: once
d_gene: NA
v_gene: TRBV4-3
CDR3aa: CASSQEGHSSSGNTIYF
CDR3nt: TGCGCCAGCAGCCAAGAGGGTCACAGTTCCTCTGGAAACACCATATATTTT

j_gene: TRBJ2-1
abundance: NA
d_gene: TRBD2
v_gene: TRBV7-2
CDR3aa: CASSSLGAGGYNEQFF
CDR3nt: TGTGCCAGCAGCTCTCTTGGGGCGGGGGGGTACAATGAGCAGTTCTTC

j_gene: TRBJ1-1
abundance: NA
d_gene: NA
v_gene: TRBV7-2
CDR3aa: CASSLGRQVNTEAFF
CDR3nt: TGTGCCAGCAGCTTAGGGCGACAGGTGAACACTGAAGCTTTCTTT

j_gene: TRBJ1-5
abundance: once
d_gene: NA
v_gene: TRBV7-2
CDR3aa: CASSLEPPGNQPQHF
CDR3nt: TGTGCCAGCAGCTTAGAACCCCCAGGCAATCAGCCCCAGCATTTT

j_gene: TRBJ2-6
abundance: NA
d_gene: NA
v_gene: TRBV5-1
CDR3aa: CASSLELNSGANVLTF
CDR3nt: TGCGCCAGCAGCTTGGAACTGAACTCTGGGGCCAACGTCCTGACTTTC

j_gene: TRBJ2-3
abundance: NA
d_gene: NA
v_gene: TRBV5-8
CDR3aa: CASSFTGGGTDTQYF
CDR3nt: TGTGCCAGCAGCTTTACAGGGGGGGGGACAGATACGCAGTATTTT

j_gene: TRBJ2-5
abundance: NA
d_gene: NA
v_gene: TRBV18
CDR3aa: CASSGGGLQETQYF
CDR3nt: TGTGCCAGCTCAGGCGGGGGCTTGCAAGAGACCCAGTACTTC

j_gene: TRBJ1-3
abundance: NA
d_gene: NA
v_gene: TRBV6-5
CDR3aa: CASSYSQANTIYF
CDR3nt: TGTGCCAGCAGTTATAGTCAGGCGAACACCATATATTTT

j_gene: TRBJ2-5
abundance: few
d_gene: TRBD2
v_gene: TRBV19
CDR3aa: CASTGTGGKETQYF
CDR3nt: TGTGCCAGTACGGGGACGGGGGGAAAAGAGACCCAGTACTTC

j_gene: TRBJ2-7
abundance: NA
d_gene: TRBD2
v_gene: TRBV9
CDR3aa: CASSVGHSGGANEQYF
CDR3nt: TGTGCCAGCAGCGTAGGACATAGCGGGGGGGCCAACGAGCAGTACTTC

j_gene: TRBJ2-7
abundance: NA
d_gene: NA
v_gene: TRBV6-1
CDR3aa: CASTPTDSPSYEQYF
CDR3nt: TGTGCCAGCACCCCAACGGACAGTCCATCCTACGAGCAGTACTTC

j_gene: TRBJ2-3
abundance: NA
d_gene: TRBD2
v_gene: TRBV6-5
CDR3aa: CASSYSASGGRATQYF
CDR3nt: TGTGCCAGCAGTTACTCTGCTAGCGGGGGGCGCGCTACGCAGTATTTT

j_gene: TRBJ2-3
abundance: NA
d_gene: NA
v_gene: TRBV27
CDR3aa: CASSAWESRNTQYF
CDR3nt: TGTGCCAGCAGTGCCTGGGAGTCCAGGAATACGCAGTATTTT

j_gene: TRBJ1-2
abundance: NA
d_gene: TRBD1
v_gene: TRBV5-4
CDR3aa: CASSLADRENYGYTF
CDR3nt: TGTGCCAGCAGCTTGGCGGACAGGGAAAACTATGGCTACACCTTC

j_gene: TRBJ2-5
abundance: NA
d_gene: TRBD1
v_gene: TRBV10-3
CDR3aa: CATRTGRQETQYF
CDR3nt: TGTGCCACCCGGACAGGGAGACAAGAGACCCAGTACTTC

j_gene: TRBJ1-5
abundance: NA
d_gene: NA
v_gene: TRBV7-8
CDR3aa: CASSPQGQPQHF
CDR3nt: TGTGCCAGCAGCCCCCAGGGGCAGCCCCAGCATTTT

j_gene: TRBJ2-5
abundance: NA
d_gene: NA
v_gene: TRBV7-6
CDR3aa: CASSLATGWQETQYF
CDR3nt: TGTGCCAGCAGCTTAGCAACAGGGTGGCAAGAGACCCAGTACTTC

j_gene: TRBJ2-3
abundance: NA
d_gene: NA
v_gene: TRBV7-2
CDR3aa: CASSLVGVLADAQYF
CDR3nt: TGTGCCAGCAGCTTAGTAGGGGTTCTTGCGGACGCGCAGTATTTT

j_gene: TRBJ1-3
abundance: NA
d_gene: TRBD1
v_gene: TRBV4-1
CDR3aa: CASSQPGQGAKAGNTIYF
CDR3nt: TGCGCCAGCAGCCAGCCGGGACAGGGGGCAAAGGCGGGAAACACCATATATTTT

j_gene: TRBJ2-3
abundance: NA
d_gene: NA
v_gene: TRBV21-1
CDR3aa: CASSKWGLAGGRRTDTQYF
CDR3nt: TGTGCCAGCAGCAAATGGGGACTAGCGGGGGGCCGTCGCACAGATACGCAGTATTTT

j_gene: TRBJ2-3
abundance: NA
d_gene: TRBD2
v_gene: TRBV9
CDR3aa: CASSVRRGGGTDTQYF
CDR3nt: TGTGCCAGCAGCGTAAGGCGCGGGGGAGGCACAGATACGCAGTATTTT

j_gene: TRBJ2-7
abundance: NA
d_gene: NA
v_gene: TRBV29-1
CDR3aa: CSVGFGSGSAYEQYF
CDR3nt: TGCAGCGTTGGGTTTGGGTCAGGGTCAGCCTACGAGCAGTACTTC

j_gene: TRBJ2-3
abundance: NA
d_gene: TRBD2
v_gene: TRBV7-3
CDR3aa: CASSSGGLAGAHTQYF
CDR3nt: TGTGCCAGCAGCTCGGGGGGACTAGCGGGGGCCCATACGCAGTATTTT

j_gene: TRBJ1-4
abundance: NA
d_gene: TRBD1
v_gene: TRBV7-9
CDR3aa: CASSELGQGDNEKLFF
CDR3nt: TGTGCCAGCAGCGAACTTGGACAGGGGGACAATGAAAAACTGTTTTTT

j_gene: TRBJ1-2
abundance: few
d_gene: NA
v_gene: TRBV5-1
CDR3aa: CASSFGTEGGYTF
CDR3nt: TGCGCCAGCAGCTTTGGGACGGAGGGGGGCTACACCTTC

j_gene: TRBJ2-7
abundance: NA
d_gene: NA
v_gene: TRBV9
CDR3aa: CASSVAGLGYEQYF
CDR3nt: TGTGCCAGCAGCGTAGCGGGACTCGGATACGAGCAGTACTTC

j_gene: TRBJ1-2
abundance: NA
d_gene: NA
v_gene: TRBV7-2
CDR3aa: CASSRPRGSSYGYTF
CDR3nt: TGTGCCAGCAGCCGCCCGAGGGGGTCGAGCTATGGCTACACCTTC

j_gene: TRBJ1-2
abundance: NA
d_gene: NA
v_gene: TRBV6-1
CDR3aa: CATTTGGGYGYTF
CDR3nt: TGTGCCACCACCACGGGTGGCGGGTATGGCTACACCTTC

j_gene: TRBJ2-4
abundance: NA
d_gene: NA
v_gene: TRBV4-1
CDR3aa: CASSQGEGGSAKNIQYF
CDR3nt: TGCGCCAGCAGCCAAGGGGAGGGGGGTTCAGCCAAAAACATTCAGTACTTC

j_gene: TRBJ1-1
abundance: NA
d_gene: TRBD1
v_gene: TRBV6-5
CDR3aa: CASSSGQGIEEAFF
CDR3nt: TGTGCCAGCAGCTCGGGACAGGGGATTGAGGAAGCTTTCTTT